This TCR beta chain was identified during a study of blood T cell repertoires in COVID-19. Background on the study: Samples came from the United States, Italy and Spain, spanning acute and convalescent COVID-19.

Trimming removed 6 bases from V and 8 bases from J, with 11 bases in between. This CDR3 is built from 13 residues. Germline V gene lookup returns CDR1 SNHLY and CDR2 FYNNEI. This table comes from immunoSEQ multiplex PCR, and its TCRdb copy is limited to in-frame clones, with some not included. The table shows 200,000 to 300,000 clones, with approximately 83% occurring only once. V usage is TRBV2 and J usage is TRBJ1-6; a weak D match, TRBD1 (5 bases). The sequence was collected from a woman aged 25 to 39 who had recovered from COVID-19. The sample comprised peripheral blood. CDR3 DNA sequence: TGTGCCAGCAGAGCAGGGTTAGATTCACCCCTCCACTTT. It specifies CASRAGLDSPLHF.